The sequence of this T cell receptor beta chain was determined in a study of regulatory T cells in long-lasting Graves disease. This clonotype was counted many times. V lost 0 bases to trimming and J lost 3 bases; unmatched junction nucleotides: 3. Germline V gene lookup returns CDR1 MNHEY and CDR2 SMNVEV (reference sequence). The CDR3 covers 16 residues. Time point: newly diagnosed GD, antithyroid drugs for less than 3 months. Extracted RNA from PBMCs served as the source of the TCR library. Combining iRepertoire HTBI primers with Arm-PCR of CDR3 regions, the authors built TCR beta libraries. TCRdb itself ran the multiplex PCR reads through MiXCR, one entry per CDR3 protein. The profile shows around 450,000 distinct CDR3 sequences, approximately 15% of them singletons. The same data also went into a second study, on T cells in Graves' hyperthyroidism and ophthalmopathy. That publication notes: Subjects aged 18 to 65 presented with newly diagnosed hyperthyroidism of less than 2 months' duration.

This sequence was found in a middle-aged woman with Graves disease. The sample here was peripheral blood mononuclear cells (PBMCs), taken at new diagnosis, from a patient treated with antithyroid drugs. This chain uses TRBV27 with TRBJ2-1, with 9 bases matching TRBD2. CDR3 protein: CASSLSVAGVYNEQFF. DNA for the CDR3: TGTGCCAGCAGTTTATCTGTAGCGGGAGTCTACAATGAGCAGTTCTTC.